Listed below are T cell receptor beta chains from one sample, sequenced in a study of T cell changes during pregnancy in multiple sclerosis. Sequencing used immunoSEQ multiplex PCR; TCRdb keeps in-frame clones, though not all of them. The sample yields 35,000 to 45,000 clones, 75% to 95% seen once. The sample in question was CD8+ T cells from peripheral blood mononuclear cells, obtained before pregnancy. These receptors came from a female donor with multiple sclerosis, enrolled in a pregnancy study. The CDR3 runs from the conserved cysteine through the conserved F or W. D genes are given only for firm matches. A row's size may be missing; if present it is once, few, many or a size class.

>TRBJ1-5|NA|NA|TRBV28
CATHSFPGNQPQHF
TGTGCCACCCACTCTTTCCCCGGCAATCAGCCCCAGCATTTT
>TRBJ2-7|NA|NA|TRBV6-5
CASSYSEAYEQYF
TGTGCCAGCAGTTACTCAGAGGCCTACGAGCAGTACTTC
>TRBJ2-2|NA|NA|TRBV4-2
CASSQGTSSAPTNTGELFF
TGTGCCAGCAGCCAAGGTACTAGCAGCGCGCCCACGAACACCGGGGAGCTGTTTTTT
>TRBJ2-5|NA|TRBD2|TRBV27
CASSLWAGGQETQYF
TGTGCCAGCAGTTTATGGGCGGGGGGGCAAGAGACCCAGTACTTC
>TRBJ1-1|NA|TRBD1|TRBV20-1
CSAGQALEAFF
TGCAGTGCTGGACAGGCACTTGAAGCTTTCTTT
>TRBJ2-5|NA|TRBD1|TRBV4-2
CASSQDVTGGSQETQYF
TGTGCCAGCAGCCAAGATGTTACAGGGGGGAGCCAAGAGACCCAGTACTTC
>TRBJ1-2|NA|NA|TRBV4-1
CASSQMRDLNYGYTF
TGCGCCAGCAGCCAAATGAGGGATTTAAACTATGGCTACACCTTC
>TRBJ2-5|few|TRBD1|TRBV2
CASRARDSLQETQYF
TGTGCCAGCAGGGCCCGGGACAGCCTACAAGAGACCCAGTACTTC
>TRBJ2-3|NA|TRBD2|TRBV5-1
CASSWGLAEDTQYF
TGCGCCAGCAGCTGGGGACTAGCGGAAGATACGCAGTATTTT
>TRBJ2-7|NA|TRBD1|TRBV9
CASSPRTGLSSYEQYF
TGTGCCAGCAGCCCCCGGACAGGGCTAAGCTCCTACGAGCAGTACTTC
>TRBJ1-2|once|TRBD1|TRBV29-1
CSVEFTGTGWNYGYTF
TGCAGCGTTGAATTCACTGGGACAGGGTGGAACTATGGCTACACCTTC
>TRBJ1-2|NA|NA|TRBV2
CASSEGQAFYGYTF
TGTGCCAGCAGTGAAGGACAGGCGTTCTATGGCTACACCTTC
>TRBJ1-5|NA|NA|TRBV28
CASTRRRDLNQPQHF
TGTGCCAGCACCCGTAGGCGGGATCTCAATCAGCCCCAGCATTTT
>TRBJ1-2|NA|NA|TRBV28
CASSLTDVYGYTF
TGTGCCAGCAGTTTAACTGATGTCTATGGCTACACCTTC
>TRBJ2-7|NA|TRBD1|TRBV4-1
CASSQDTQGQGRTYEQYF
TGCGCCAGCAGCCAAGACACCCAAGGACAGGGGAGGACCTACGAGCAGTACTTC
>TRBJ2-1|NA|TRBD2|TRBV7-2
CASSQGLAGGNEQFF
TGTGCCAGCAGTCAGGGACTAGCGGGAGGCAATGAGCAGTTCTTC
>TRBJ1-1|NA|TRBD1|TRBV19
CASTPEDRGFTEAFF
TGTGCCAGTACCCCAGAGGACAGGGGGTTCACTGAAGCTTTCTTT
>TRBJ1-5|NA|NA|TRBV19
CASSIGQGRDQPQHF
TGTGCCAGTAGTATAGGGCAGGGTAGGGATCAGCCCCAGCATTTT
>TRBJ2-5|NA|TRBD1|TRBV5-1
CASRRTPGQKETQYF
TGCGCCAGCCGTAGAACGCCGGGACAGAAAGAGACCCAGTACTTC
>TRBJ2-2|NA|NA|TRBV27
CASSLLLNTGELFF
TGTGCCAGCAGTTTGCTACTGAACACCGGGGAGCTGTTTTTT
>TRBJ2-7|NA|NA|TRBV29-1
CSTSSGAYEQYF
TGCAGCACCTCGTCGGGGGCCTACGAGCAGTACTTC
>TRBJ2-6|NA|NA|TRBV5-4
CASSFYSFSGANVLTF
TGTGCCAGCAGCTTCTATAGTTTCTCTGGGGCCAACGTCCTGACTTTC
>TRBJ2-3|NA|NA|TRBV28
CASSFPSTDTQYF
TGTGCCAGCAGTTTTCCTAGCACAGATACGCAGTATTTT
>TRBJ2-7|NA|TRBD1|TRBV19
CASSPGTGSIEQYF
TGTGCCAGTAGTCCCGGGACAGGGAGTATCGAGCAGTACTTC
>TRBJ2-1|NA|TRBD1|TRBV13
CASSFLPGQGANEQFF
TGTGCCAGCAGCTTCCTCCCGGGACAGGGGGCGAATGAGCAGTTCTTC
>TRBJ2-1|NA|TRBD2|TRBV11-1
CASSLDPGGSDNEQFF
TGTGCCAGCAGCTTAGATCCGGGAGGGTCGGACAATGAGCAGTTCTTC
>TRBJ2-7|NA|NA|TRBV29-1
CSVEGLGFYEQYF
TGCAGCGTTGAAGGGCTCGGGTTTTACGAGCAGTACTTC
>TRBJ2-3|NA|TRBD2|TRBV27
CASSFGSGSGDTQYF
TGTGCCAGCAGTTTCGGGAGCGGGAGTGGGGATACGCAGTATTTT
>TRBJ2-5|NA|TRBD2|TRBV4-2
CASSQETSGTFGETQYF
TGTGCCAGCAGCCAAGAAACTAGCGGGACGTTTGGGGAGACCCAGTACTTC
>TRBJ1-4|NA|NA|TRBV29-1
CSVGRYNEKLFF
TGCAGCGTTGGGCGGTATAATGAAAAACTGTTTTTT
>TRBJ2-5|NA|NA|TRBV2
CASSGRQLYF
TGTGCCAGCAGTGGAAGACAGCTGTACTTC
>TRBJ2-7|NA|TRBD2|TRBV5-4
CASSPDQAGNSYEQYF
TGTGCCAGCAGCCCAGACCAAGCGGGAAACTCCTACGAGCAGTACTTC
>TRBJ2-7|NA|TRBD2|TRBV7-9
CASSSTSGRSYEQYF
TGTGCCAGCAGCTCGACTAGCGGGAGATCCTACGAGCAGTACTTC
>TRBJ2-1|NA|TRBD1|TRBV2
CASSETKGAGEQFF
TGTGCCAGCAGTGAAACAAAGGGGGCGGGTGAGCAGTTCTTC
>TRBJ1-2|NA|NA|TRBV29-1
CSVERKGVYGYTF
TGCAGCGTTGAACGCAAAGGGGTTTATGGCTACACCTTC
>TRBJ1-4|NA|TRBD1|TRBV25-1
CASSEDRLNEKLFF
TGTGCCAGCAGTGAGGACAGGCTTAATGAAAAACTGTTTTTT
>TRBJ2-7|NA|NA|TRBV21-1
CASSKAAGSSYEQYF
TGTGCCAGCAGCAAAGCGGCAGGTAGCTCCTACGAGCAGTACTTC
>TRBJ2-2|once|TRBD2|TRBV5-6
CASSWGLAGSTGELFF
TGTGCCAGCAGCTGGGGACTAGCGGGGTCCACCGGGGAGCTGTTTTTT
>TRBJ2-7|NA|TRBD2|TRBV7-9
CASSITQSGTSGYEQYF
TGTGCCAGCAGTATCACTCAATCCGGGACTAGCGGGTACGAGCAGTACTTC
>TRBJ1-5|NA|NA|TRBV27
CASSYTNQPQHF
TGTGCCAGCAGTTACACCAATCAGCCCCAGCATTTT
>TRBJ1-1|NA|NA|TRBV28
CASSIRDRSSMNTEAFF
TGTGCCAGCAGTATAAGAGACAGGTCTTCGATGAACACTGAAGCTTTCTTT
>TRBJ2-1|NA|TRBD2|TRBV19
CASSIAASGAYNEQFF
TGTGCCAGTAGTATAGCCGCTAGCGGGGCGTACAATGAGCAGTTCTTC
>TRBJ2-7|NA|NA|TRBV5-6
CASSTGIGAYEQYF
TGTGCCAGCTCTACAGGGATTGGGGCCTACGAGCAGTACTTC
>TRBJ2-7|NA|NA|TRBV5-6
CASSLAGGLRSYEQYF
TGTGCCAGCAGCTTGGCCGGCGGGTTGCGATCCTACGAGCAGTACTTC
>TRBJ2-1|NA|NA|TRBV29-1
CSVDRGAYNEQFF
TGCAGCGTTGACAGGGGAGCCTACAATGAGCAGTTCTTC
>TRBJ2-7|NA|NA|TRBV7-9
CASSLSGNEQYF
TGTGCCAGCAGCTTATCCGGGAACGAGCAGTACTTC
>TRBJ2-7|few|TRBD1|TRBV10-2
CASVTGGSYEQYF
TGCGCCAGCGTAACAGGGGGCTCCTACGAGCAGTACTTC
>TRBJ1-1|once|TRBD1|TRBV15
CATGTGQSRTEAFF
TGTGCCACCGGGACAGGGCAATCCCGAACTGAAGCTTTCTTT
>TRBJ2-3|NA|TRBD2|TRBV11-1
CASSLLAGDGTDTQYF
TGTGCCAGCAGCTTACTGGCGGGAGACGGCACAGATACGCAGTATTTT
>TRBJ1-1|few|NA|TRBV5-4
CASSLPGMNTEAFF
TGTGCCAGCAGCTTGCCAGGGATGAACACTGAAGCTTTCTTT
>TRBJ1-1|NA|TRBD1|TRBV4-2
CASSQGDSEAFF
TGTGCCAGCAGCCAAGGGGACAGTGAAGCTTTCTTT
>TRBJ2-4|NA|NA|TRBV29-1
CSVVRENIQYF
TGCAGCGTAGTAAGGGAGAACATTCAGTACTTC
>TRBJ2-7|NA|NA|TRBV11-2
CASSLGLYEQYF
TGTGCCAGCAGCTTAGGTCTATACGAGCAGTACTTC
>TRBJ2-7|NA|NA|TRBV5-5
CASSSGSYPYYEQYF
TGTGCCAGCAGCTCCGGGTCTTACCCGTACTACGAGCAGTACTTC
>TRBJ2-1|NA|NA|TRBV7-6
CASSLNPSLYNEQFF
TGTGCCAGCAGCTTAAATCCTAGTCTCTACAATGAGCAGTTCTTC
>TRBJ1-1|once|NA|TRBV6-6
CASSYGRGGNTEAFF
TGTGCCAGCAGTTACGGTAGGGGGGGAAACACTGAAGCTTTCTTT
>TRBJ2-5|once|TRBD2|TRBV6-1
CASSGLAGASETQYF
TGTGCCAGCAGTGGACTAGCGGGAGCATCAGAGACCCAGTACTTC
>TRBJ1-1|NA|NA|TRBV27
CASSLGGATEAFF
TGTGCCAGCAGTCTAGGTGGGGCCACTGAAGCTTTCTTT
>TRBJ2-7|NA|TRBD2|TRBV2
CASRPGLAGGSSYEQYF
TGTGCCAGCAGGCCGGGACTAGCGGGAGGAAGCTCCTACGAGCAGTACTTC